This TCR beta chain was sequenced during a study of regulatory T cells in long-lasting Graves disease. Background on the study: The term persistent Graves' disease signified upward of 5 years on antithyroid drugs with positive TSH receptor antibodies.

For TCR beta, libraries came from iRepertoire HTBI primers and Arm-PCR of CDR3 regions. TCRdb reprocessed the multiplex PCR reads via MiXCR and lists one record per CDR3 protein. The sample holds 500,000 to 700,000 distinct CDR3 sequences; 25% to 30% are singletons and the top ten take under 55%. Time point meaning: persistent/refractory GD, antithyroid drugs over 5 years with positive TRAb. From PBMCs, RNA was extracted and then used to make the TCR library. This CDR3 spans 14 amino acids. J gave up 7 bases and V 6 bases, and 11 bases lay outside the gene matches. CDR1 LNHDA and CDR2 SQIVND come from the germline V gene (reference sequence). This clonotype was picked up a small number of times.

Source: peripheral blood mononuclear cells (PBMCs), taken when the disease was refractory, from a patient treated with antithyroid drugs. The chain combines TRBV19 with TRBJ1-1, with TRBD1 matching 7 bases. This TCR was recovered from a female donor with Graves disease. For the CDR3, the DNA is TGTGCCAGTAGGAAACAGGGGAGGATAATTGAAGCTTTCTTT. It translates to CASRKQGRIIEAFF.